The rows below give T cell receptor beta chains drawn from one sample of a study of control samples from healthy donors and cancer patients. Measured with immunoSEQ multiplex PCR; TCRdb has only the in-frame clones, and not every one. The table includes approximately 160,000 clones, 85% to 95% detected once. Sequenced sample: blood. The source is a young woman in good health. Each CDR3 is given with its conserved first and last residue. Each record gives: D gene, clone size, J gene, V gene, CDR3 DNA, CDR3 protein. D genes are given only for firm matches. Only some rows state a clone size, as once, few, many or a class for expanded clones.

d_call: TRBD2
clone_size: NA
j_call: TRBJ2-7
v_call: TRBV2
cdr3_nt: TGTGCCAGCAGTGAGGGGCGGGGGGCCTCCTACGAGCAGTACTTC
cdr3_aa: CASSEGRGASYEQYF

d_call: TRBD2
clone_size: NA
j_call: TRBJ2-2
v_call: TRBV9
cdr3_nt: TGTGCCAGCAGCTACGGGGGGAGGGACACCGGGGAGCTGTTTTTT
cdr3_aa: CASSYGGRDTGELFF

d_call: TRBD2
clone_size: NA
j_call: TRBJ2-3
v_call: TRBV6-5
cdr3_nt: TGTGCCAGCTTTACTAGCGGGGGGGCATGGTATTTT
cdr3_aa: CASFTSGGAWYF

d_call: NA
clone_size: once
j_call: TRBJ2-1
v_call: TRBV28
cdr3_nt: TGTGCCAGCAGTTTAGGAGGACCGCTAAATGAGCAGTTCTTC
cdr3_aa: CASSLGGPLNEQFF

d_call: NA
clone_size: NA
j_call: TRBJ2-7
v_call: TRBV11-3
cdr3_nt: TGTGCCAGCAGCCCAGAGCACGGCTACGAGCAGTACTTC
cdr3_aa: CASSPEHGYEQYF

d_call: TRBD1
clone_size: NA
j_call: TRBJ1-2
v_call: TRBV7-2
cdr3_nt: TGTGCCAGCAGCTTTCAGGGGGAATATGGCTACACCTTC
cdr3_aa: CASSFQGEYGYTF

d_call: NA
clone_size: few
j_call: TRBJ1-6
v_call: TRBV18
cdr3_nt: TGTGCCAGCTCACCGTTCCGTACGGAGAATTCACCCCTCCACTTT
cdr3_aa: CASSPFRTENSPLHF

d_call: NA
clone_size: once
j_call: TRBJ2-3
v_call: TRBV24-1
cdr3_nt: TGTGCCACCAGTGATTTGACGGGGTCTAGCACAGATACGCAGTATTTT
cdr3_aa: CATSDLTGSSTDTQYF

d_call: TRBD1
clone_size: NA
j_call: TRBJ2-3
v_call: TRBV2
cdr3_nt: TGTGCCAGCAGGTGGCCGGACAGGGGATTTGCAGATACGCAGTATTTT
cdr3_aa: CASRWPDRGFADTQYF

d_call: NA
clone_size: NA
j_call: TRBJ1-5
v_call: TRBV19
cdr3_nt: TGTGCCAGTAGTATAGAGGCAGTTTTTAGCAATCAGCCCCAGCATTTT
cdr3_aa: CASSIEAVFSNQPQHF

d_call: NA
clone_size: NA
j_call: TRBJ1-2
v_call: TRBV11-3
cdr3_nt: TGTGCCAGCAGCCGCACAGGACCCAACTATGGCTACACCTTC
cdr3_aa: CASSRTGPNYGYTF

d_call: NA
clone_size: NA
j_call: TRBJ1-2
v_call: TRBV10-2
cdr3_nt: TGCGCCAGCAGCCCCGGACAGATAAGGGCCTATGGCTACACCTTC
cdr3_aa: CASSPGQIRAYGYTF

d_call: NA
clone_size: once
j_call: TRBJ1-4
v_call: TRBV21-1
cdr3_nt: TGTGCCAGCAGCAAGGGACAGGGGGTAGCAGGTGAAAAACTGTTTTTT
cdr3_aa: CASSKGQGVAGEKLFF

d_call: TRBD1
clone_size: NA
j_call: TRBJ1-2
v_call: TRBV29-1
cdr3_nt: TGCAGCGTTGTTGAGGGGGCAGATGGCTACACCTTC
cdr3_aa: CSVVEGADGYTF

d_call: NA
clone_size: NA
j_call: TRBJ2-5
v_call: TRBV7-2
cdr3_nt: TGTGCCAGCAGCTTAGAGTTGAGTCCTAATGCCCAGTACTTC
cdr3_aa: CASSLELSPNAQYF

d_call: NA
clone_size: NA
j_call: TRBJ2-7
v_call: TRBV6-5
cdr3_nt: TGTGCCAGCAGCTTCTCAGGGGAAGTGGGCTACTTC
cdr3_aa: CASSFSGEVGYF

d_call: NA
clone_size: NA
j_call: TRBJ2-5
v_call: TRBV7-8
cdr3_nt: TGTGCCAGTGGTCCGGGACTAGAGACCCAGTACTTC
cdr3_aa: CASGPGLETQYF

d_call: NA
clone_size: NA
j_call: TRBJ1-4
v_call: TRBV20-1
cdr3_nt: TGCAGTGCCAGTGCTCCTCGGACAGAGGTGGATGAAAAACTGTTTTTT
cdr3_aa: CSASAPRTEVDEKLFF

d_call: TRBD2
clone_size: once
j_call: TRBJ2-5
v_call: TRBV9
cdr3_nt: TGTGCCAGCAGCGGAGCGGGGGGACAAGAGACCCAGTACTTC
cdr3_aa: CASSGAGGQETQYF

d_call: NA
clone_size: NA
j_call: TRBJ1-5
v_call: TRBV24-1
cdr3_nt: TGTGCCACCAGTGCGGCAGCCATCAATCAGCCCCAGCATTTT
cdr3_aa: CATSAAAINQPQHF

d_call: NA
clone_size: NA
j_call: TRBJ1-1
v_call: TRBV6-2/TRBV6-3
cdr3_nt: TGTGCCAGCAGTTATATAGAAGGGACTGAAGCTTTCTTT
cdr3_aa: CASSYIEGTEAFF

d_call: TRBD1
clone_size: NA
j_call: TRBJ2-7
v_call: TRBV5-1
cdr3_nt: TGCGCCAGCAGCTTGGGACAGGGCCCCTACGAGCAGTACTTC
cdr3_aa: CASSLGQGPYEQYF

d_call: NA
clone_size: NA
j_call: TRBJ1-1
v_call: TRBV6-2/TRBV6-3
cdr3_nt: TGTGCCAGCAGCCCCCATCACTACCGTCCGGGACGGATCTTCATGAACACTGAAGCTTTCTTT
cdr3_aa: CASSPHHYRPGRIFMNTEAFF

d_call: TRBD2
clone_size: NA
j_call: TRBJ2-3
v_call: TRBV15
cdr3_nt: TGTGCCACCAGCTCCCTCAACCCCCCAAGCGGGAGAGGGGCAGATACGCAGTATTTT
cdr3_aa: CATSSLNPPSGRGADTQYF

d_call: NA
clone_size: NA
j_call: TRBJ2-3
v_call: TRBV11-2
cdr3_nt: TGTGCCAGCAGCTTAGAACTAGCAGTTACAGATACGCAGTATTTT
cdr3_aa: CASSLELAVTDTQYF